The next 24 T cell receptor beta chains were all read from a single sample in a study of blood T cells in healthy people across ages. PCR was performed a second time for about 7 to 11 cycles using a sample-barcoded 5' primer and a J-beta primer mix. TCRdb called the 5' RACE reads again in MiXCR, with one record for every CDR3 protein. The table includes about 970,000 distinct CDR3 sequences, approximately 50% detected once. Sequencing was carried out using blood. These receptors were taken from a woman aged 55-69 years in good health.

This clonotype was counted once. V and J are TRBV7-9 and TRBJ1-1; D is unresolved. The V gene lost 5 bases and the J gene lost 4 bases, with 17 bases spanning the gap. Germline V CDR1 and CDR2: SEHNR, FQNEAQ (reference sequence). CDR3 length: 15 amino acids. The DNA for the CDR3 is TGTGCCAGCAGCCCAGACTTAACCTGGGGCACTGAAGCTTTCTTT. This encodes CASSPDLTWGTEAFF.

The sample holds many counts of this clonotype. The V and J genes are TRBV29-1 and TRBJ2-7; TRBD1 might be the D (5 bases). Trimming took 7 bases from V and 2 from J, leaving 15 bases between them. Germline V gene lookup returns CDR1 SQVTM and CDR2 ANQGSEA. The CDR3 totals 13 residues. The CDR3 DNA follows: TGCAGCGGGAAGTGGGGCACCGCCTACGAGCAGTACTTC. It yields the protein CSGKWGTAYEQYF.

The chain links TRBV20-1 to TRBJ2-7, with TRBD2 identical over 7 bases. The last part of the DNA fits TRBJ2-5 better; the J call may be wrong. This CDR3 has 15 amino acids. Germline V gives CDR1 DFQATT, CDR2 SNEGSKA (reference sequence). The CDR3 reads CSATRRAGVMETQYF. The CDR3 DNA reads as TGCAGTGCGACCCGGCGGGCGGGGGTCATGGAGACCCAGTACTTC.

V is TRBV5-1 and J is TRBJ2-7; tentative D call: TRBD2 (6 bases). The germline V gene has CDR1 SGHRS and CDR2 YFSETQ. The CDR3 consists of 16 residues. Trimming took off 3 bases at V and 7 bases at J, with 23 bases between the two ends. The CDR3 nucleotides read TGCGCCAGCAGCTACGGGGGAGGTTTGTCCTACAATGAGCAGTACTTC. It yields the protein CASSYGGGLSYNEQYF.

The chain combines TRBV20-1 with TRBJ2-7; 7 nucleotides agree with TRBD1. CDR3 length: 15 residues. Germline V gene sequence: CDR1 DFQATT, CDR2 SNEGSKA (reference sequence). The J segment lost 5 bases and the V segment lost 6 bases, leaving 16 bases of the junction unmatched. CDR3 DNA sequence: TGCAGTGCCGGGACAGACGAACTATCTAAGGACGAGCAGTACTTC. This codes for CSAGTDELSKDEQYF.

This chain uses TRBV7-8 with TRBJ2-7; either TRBD1 or TRBD2 may fit D (6 bases each). Trimming shortened V by 7 bases and J by 0 bases, and 16 bases separated the two germline ends. CDR1 is SGHVS and CDR2 is FQNEAQ in the germline V gene. The CDR3 runs to 15 residues. This CDR3 reads CASTKGGPPSYEQYF. CDR3 nucleotides: TGTGCCAGCACAAAAGGGGGGCCGCCCTCCTACGAGCAGTACTTC.

V is TRBV20-1 and J is TRBJ1-2; 10 bases match TRBD1. Trimming removed 2 bases from V and 2 bases from J; junction bases left unmatched: 2. The CDR3 has 14 amino acids. Germline values: CDR1 DFQATT, CDR2 SNEGSKA (reference sequence). The CDR3 is CSARPGQGNYGYTF. DNA of the CDR3: TGCAGTGCTAGACCGGGACAGGGGAACTATGGCTACACCTTC.

This chain uses TRBV7-8 with TRBJ2-7; a weak D match, TRBD2 (7 bases). V was trimmed by 2 bases and J by 4 bases, leaving 15 bases between them. The CDR3 contains 15 residues. From germline, CDR1 is SGHVS and CDR2 FQNEAQ. The CDR3 reads CASSLQGGGLYEQYF. Here the CDR3 DNA reads TGTGCCAGCAGCTTACAGGGCGGGGGCCTATACGAGCAGTACTTC. Looking up the rest from reference TRBV7-8 and TRBJ2-7 gives the full variable domain: GAGVSQSPRYKVAKRGQDVALRCDPISGHVSLFWYQQALGQGPEFLTYFQNEAQLDKSGLPSDRFFAERPEGSVSTLKIQRTQQEDSAVYLCASSLQGGGLYEQYFGPGTRLTVT.

This sequence joins TRBV6-6 and TRBJ1-2; D is unclear. CDR1 and CDR2 from the germline V gene are MNHNY and SVGAGI (reference sequence). Trimming stripped 6 bases from V and 4 bases from J, with 21 bases between. The CDR3 is made up of 16 amino acids. Here the CDR3 DNA reads TGTGCCAGCAGCGAAGGCCGGGATCCAGTCTTCTATGGCTACACCTTC. Residues: CASSEGRDPVFYGYTF.

V and J are TRBV6-5 and TRBJ2-1; 10 positions match TRBD1. V lost 6 bases to trimming and J lost 8 bases; unmatched junction nucleotides: 10. The CDR3 extends over 15 amino acids. Germline lookup yields CDR1 MNHEY and CDR2 SVGAGI. In DNA form, the CDR3 reads TGTGCCAGCAGGCACCGGGACAGGGGAATCTATGAGCAGTTCTTC. It encodes CASRHRDRGIYEQFF.

This clonotype came up many times. This rearrangement joins TRBV11-2 to TRBJ2-7; D is undetermined. This CDR3 is 14 amino acids long. Per germline, CDR1 SGHAT and CDR2 FQNNGV. Trimming left V 1 base short and J 1 base short, with 8 bases between. CDR3 sequence reads: CASSLALLSYEQYF. The CDR3 bases are TGTGCCAGCAGCTTAGCCCTACTATCCTACGAGCAGTACTTC.

The V gene is TRBV6-5, the J gene TRBJ1-6; a weak D match, TRBD1 (6 bases). The CDR3 loop spans 15 amino acids. The V gene's germline CDR1 is MNHEY and CDR2 SVGAGI. With 2 bases removed from V and 7 bases from J, the gap between germline ends came to 12 bases. The CDR3 region has the DNA TGTGCCAGCAGTTACGACGGACAGCGAAATTCACCCCTCCACTTT. Translating gives CASSYDGQRNSPLHF.

CDR3 protein: CAWSVTYGGIRGTQYF. In DNA form, the CDR3 reads TGTGCCTGGAGTGTAACTTATGGTGGTATCAGGGGTACGCAGTATTTT. J is TRBJ2-3 and V is TRBV30; tentatively, D is TRBD1 (6 bases). Germline V gene data show CDR1 as GTSNPN and CDR2 as SVGIG (reference sequence). Trimming removed 0 bases at V and 8 bases at J, with 21 bases between. The CDR3 contains 16 residues. The full variable domain, rest sourced from reference TRBV30 and TRBJ2-3, is SQTIHQWPATLVQPVGSPLSLECTVEGTSNPNLYWYRQAAGRGLQLLFYSVGIGQISSEVPQNLSASRPQDRQFILSSKKLLLSDSGFYLCAWSVTYGGIRGTQYFGPGTRLTVL.

For this clonotype: At one end, the junction sequence differs from germline, possibly due to a read error. This chain joins TRBV5-1 and TRBJ2-4; D possibly matches TRBD1 or TRBD2 (5 bases each). Gene TRBJ2-7 matches the end of the DNA better, so the J call may be wrong. CDR1 and CDR2 (germline): SGHRS, YFSETQ. CDR3 length: 13 residues. The CDR3 region is CAGSSGGIYEQYF. In DNA form, the CDR3 reads TGCGCCGGCAGCTCTGGGGGTATTTACGAGCAGTACTTC.

This clonotype was seen a handful of times. The V gene is TRBV10-3, the J gene TRBJ2-7; D may be TRBD2 (6 bases). This CDR3 contains 11 residues. Trimming took off 4 bases at V and 5 bases at J, with 6 bases between the two ends. Germline lookup yields CDR1 ENHRY and CDR2 SYGVKD. CDR3 in amino acids: CAISGGDEQYF. CDR3 DNA: TGTGCCATCAGTGGGGGGGACGAGCAGTACTTC.

The chain couples TRBV5-5 to TRBJ2-3; possibly TRBD1 for D (6 bases). V lost 4 bases, J lost 1 base, and 16 bases lay in between. CDR3 length: 16 residues. Germline CDR1 reads SGHKS; CDR2 reads YYEKEE (reference sequence). CDR3 residues: CASSTSQGVGTDTQYF. In nucleotides, the CDR3 is TGTGCCAGCAGCACGTCACAGGGAGTGGGCACAGATACGCAGTATTTT.

This clonotype was counted only a few times. The rearrangement uses TRBV12-3 or TRBV12-4 and TRBJ2-7; TRBD1 matches 8 bases. The V gene end was trimmed by 5 bases and the J gene end by 1 base; junction bases not matched to a gene: 4. The CDR3 length is 14 residues. CDR3 coding DNA: TGTGCCAGCAGTAGGACAGGGCAGTCCTACGAGCAGTACTTC. Protein: CASSRTGQSYEQYF.

This chain uses TRBV11-2 with TRBJ2-7; maybe TRBD2 (6 bases). CDR1 is SGHAT and CDR2 is FQNNGV in the germline V gene. This CDR3 is built from 15 residues. Trimming pared 2 bases from V and 3 bases from J, leaving 14 bases between. CDR3 coding DNA: TGTGCCAGCAGCTTATGGCGGGATAACGACTACGAGCAGTACTTC. This codes for CASSLWRDNDYEQYF.

This clonotype was seen a few times. V usage is TRBV11-2 and J usage is TRBJ2-1; 8 positions agree with TRBD2. CDR1 and CDR2 from the germline V gene are SGHAT and FQNNGV. The CDR3 has 13 residues. Germline trimming cut 4 bases from V and 7 bases from J; bases unmatched to any gene: 3. CDR3 nucleotide sequence: TGTGCCAGCAGCTCGGGACTAGGAAATGAGCAGTTCTTC. It encodes CASSSGLGNEQFF.

The chain carries TRBV20-1 and TRBJ2-5; D is possibly TRBD2 (5 bases). The end of the DNA fits TRBJ2-7 better, so the J call may be wrong. The CDR3 covers 12 residues. Germline V gives CDR1 DFQATT, CDR2 SNEGSKA (reference sequence). CDR3 residues: CSALDEGSEQYF. The DNA for the CDR3 is TGCAGTGCCCTAGACGAGGGTTCCGAGCAGTACTTC.

The V and J genes are TRBV6-2 or TRBV6-3 and TRBJ2-7, with D perhaps matching TRBD1 (6 bases). From germline, CDR1 is MNHEY and CDR2 SVGEGT. CDR3 length: 13 amino acids. V was cut by 6 bases and J by 3 bases, with 12 bases left in between. The CDR3 loop reads CASSRQANYEQYF. CDR3 coding DNA: TGTGCCAGCAGCAGACAGGCCAACTACGAGCAGTACTTC.

This CDR3 reads CSARDHGGPLGEQYF. The CDR3 bases are TGCAGTGCTAGAGATCACGGGGGGCCTCTTGGAGAGCAGTACTTC. V gene TRBV20-1 combines with J gene TRBJ2-7, with D tentatively TRBD2 (7 bases). CDR1 is DFQATT, CDR2 SNEGSKA, per germline (reference sequence). The germline V and J ends were trimmed by 0 bases and 7 bases, with 19 bases remaining between them. This CDR3 is 15 amino acids long.

The V call is TRBV28, the J call TRBJ2-5; D is unresolved. The J call could be wrong; TRBJ2-7 is a better fit for the DNA end. CDR1 and CDR2 (germline): MDHEN, SYDVKM. This CDR3 region has 12 residues. The CDR3 here is CASSSVFYEQYF. CDR3 bases: TGTGCCAGCAGTTCTGTATTTTACGAGCAGTACTTC.

The rearrangement uses TRBV10-3 and TRBJ2-4, with a possible D match to TRBD1 (5 bases). Near its end, the DNA agrees better with TRBJ2-7, so the J call may be wrong. The CDR3 covers 15 residues. Germline V gene lookup returns CDR1 ENHRY and CDR2 SYGVKD. The chain's CDR3 is CAISESPGFGYEQYF. The CDR3 DNA follows: TGTGCCATCAGTGAGTCCCCAGGGTTCGGATACGAGCAGTACTTC.